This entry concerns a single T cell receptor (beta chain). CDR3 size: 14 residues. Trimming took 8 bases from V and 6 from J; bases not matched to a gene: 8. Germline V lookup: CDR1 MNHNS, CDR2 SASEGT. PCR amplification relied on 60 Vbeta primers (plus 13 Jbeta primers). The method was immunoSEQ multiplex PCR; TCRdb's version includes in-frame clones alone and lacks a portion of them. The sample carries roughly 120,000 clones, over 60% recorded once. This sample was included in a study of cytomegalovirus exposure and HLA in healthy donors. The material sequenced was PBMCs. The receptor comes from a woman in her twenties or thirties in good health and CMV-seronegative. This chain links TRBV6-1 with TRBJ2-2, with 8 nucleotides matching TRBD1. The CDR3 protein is CASFGQGRAGELFF. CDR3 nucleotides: TGTGCCAGCTTTGGACAGGGTCGGGCCGGGGAGCTGTTTTTT.